The source of this T cell receptor beta chain is a study of T cell responses to AZD1222 COVID-19 vaccine. Broader study findings: Spike-specific TCR breadth and depth were elevated following two AZD1222 doses. White British people made up most donors, females outnumbered males, and clonal diversity was possibly underestimated.

About this clone: The antigen is unknown.

The method was immunoSEQ multiplex PCR; TCRdb's version includes in-frame clones alone and lacks a portion of them. The sample has some 93,000 clones, 70% to 90% seen once. The material sequenced was peripheral blood, taken 28 days after the second AZD1222 dose. This TCR came from an adult who received the AZD1222 COVID-19 vaccine.

The CDR3 DNA is TGCGCCAGCAGCCAGGAGTGGAGGAACACTGAAGCTTTCTTT. It codes for CASSQEWRNTEAFF. V gene TRBV5-1 combines with J gene TRBJ1-1, with D uncertain. Germline V lookup: CDR1 SGHRS, CDR2 YFSETQ. The CDR3 has 14 residues. V dropped 4 bases and J dropped 1 base, with 11 bases sitting between them.